The 7 T cell receptor beta chains below were found in one sample sequenced in a study of cytomegalovirus exposure and HLA in healthy donors. Amplification used 60 Vbeta primers and 13 Jbeta primers. The table came from immunoSEQ multiplex PCR; TCRdb's copy has only in-frame clones and leaves some out. Of 150,000 to 200,000 clones listed, about 88% are singletons. The source material was PBMCs. The receptor source for this set is a man aged 18 to 29 in good health and CMV-seropositive.

The rearrangement uses TRBV7-2 and TRBJ1-5, with a tentative D call TRBD1 (6 bases). Germline loops: CDR1 SGHTA, CDR2 FQGNSA. The CDR3 covers 14 residues. Trimming took off 3 bases at V and 3 bases at J, with 9 bases between the two ends. The CDR3 region has the DNA TGTGCCAGCAGCTTGACAGGAGACAATCAGCCCCAGCATTTT. This gives the protein CASSLTGDNQPQHF.

The chain combines TRBV11-2 with TRBJ2-3; D is ambiguous. V lost 6 bases and J 2 bases, leaving 9 bases between the germline ends. The CDR3 totals 13 residues. In germline, CDR1 is SGHAT, CDR2 FQNNGV. CDR3 coding DNA: TGTGCCAGCAGGACACCTATCACAGATACGCAGTATTTT. Its translation: CASRTPITDTQYF.

The rearrangement uses TRBV6-5 and TRBJ2-7, with TRBD2 matching 13 bases. This CDR3 spans 15 amino acids. CDR1 is MNHEY, CDR2 SVGAGI, per germline. Trimming at V came to 4 bases and at J to 2 bases, leaving 2 bases not matched to a gene. The CDR3 DNA reads TGTGCCAGCAGTTCACTAGCGGGGGGGGCCTACGAGCAGTACTTC. Encoded protein: CASSSLAGGAYEQYF.

V gene TRBV9 combines with J gene TRBJ2-5, with 10 bases aligning to TRBD1. Germline V gene lookup returns CDR1 SGDLS and CDR2 YYNGEE. Unmatched junction bases numbered 10, after V lost 4 bases and J lost 4 bases. The CDR3 contains 16 residues. The DNA for the CDR3 is TGTGCCAGCAGCCCCACCTCCGGGACAGGGGCAGAGACCCAGTACTTC. Protein sequence: CASSPTSGTGAETQYF.

This clone was recorded only once. This chain links TRBV9 with TRBJ2-3, with TRBD2 as a possible D gene (7 bases). Trimming shortened V by 2 bases and J by 4 bases, and 14 bases separated the two germline ends. CDR1 is SGDLS, CDR2 YYNGEE, per germline. The CDR3 spans 15 residues. The CDR3 sequence is CASSVLTGGPDTQYF. For the CDR3, the DNA is TGTGCCAGCAGCGTTTTGACGGGGGGCCCAGATACGCAGTATTTT.

CDR3 DNA: TGCGCCAGCAGCTTGGGGACAGAAGGTCGGGAAAAACTGTTTTTT. Encoded protein: CASSLGTEGREKLFF. V is TRBV5-1 and J is TRBJ1-4; weak D call: TRBD1 (6 bases). Germline V gene sequence: CDR1 SGHRS, CDR2 YFSETQ. Deletions cut 0 bases from V and 8 bases from J, with 14 bases between. The CDR3 runs 15 residues.

The chain couples TRBV19 to TRBJ2-7, with 8 bases matching TRBD2. Germline values: CDR1 LNHDA, CDR2 SQIVND (reference sequence). J was trimmed by 0 bases and V by 2 bases; bases with no gene match: 3. The CDR3 sequence is 15 residues long. For the CDR3, the DNA is TGTGCCAGTAGTATAAGCGGGGGCCTCTCCTACGAGCAGTACTTC. Its translation is CASSISGGLSYEQYF.